This T cell receptor (beta chain) was obtained from a study of monozygotic twins with inflammatory bowel disease. General study results and limits: Healthy co-twins, by inverse Simpson, had higher TCRbeta diversity than their siblings with IBD. Since immunosuppressive treatments differed, patient repertoires may have gained added variability. Twins classed as concordant or discordant showed no difference in repertoire similarity, possibly from limited power.

An amount of 3500 ng of total RNA was used for each TCR library. TCRdb processed the 5' RACE reads again and assigns one entry to each CDR3 protein, with no DNA. Here the sample table reports 150,000 to 200,000 distinct CDR3 sequences. The CDR3 covers 15 residues. CDR1 SGDLS and CDR2 YYNGEE come from the germline V gene. To note about this clonotype: Its target is not known.

J is TRBJ2-1 and V is TRBV9. The sequenced sample was blood. The receptor comes from a human donor with ulcerative colitis or Crohn's disease, or a healthy co-twin of an affected twin (not recorded which). CDR3 loop: CASSVGSVLYNEQFF.